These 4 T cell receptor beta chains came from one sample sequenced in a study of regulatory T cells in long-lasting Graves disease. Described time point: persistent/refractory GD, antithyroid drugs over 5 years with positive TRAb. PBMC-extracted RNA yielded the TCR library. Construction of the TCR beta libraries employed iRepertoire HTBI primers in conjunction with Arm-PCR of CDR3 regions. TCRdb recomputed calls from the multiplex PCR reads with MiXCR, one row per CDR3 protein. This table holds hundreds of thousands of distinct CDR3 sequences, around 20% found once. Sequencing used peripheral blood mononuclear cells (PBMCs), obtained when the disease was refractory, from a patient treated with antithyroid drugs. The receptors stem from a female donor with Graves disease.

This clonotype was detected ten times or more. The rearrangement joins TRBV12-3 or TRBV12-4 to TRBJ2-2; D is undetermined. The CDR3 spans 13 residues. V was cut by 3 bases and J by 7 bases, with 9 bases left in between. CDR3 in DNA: TGTGCCAGCAGTTTGCCGGGCCACGGGGAGCTGTTTTTT. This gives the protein CASSLPGHGELFF.

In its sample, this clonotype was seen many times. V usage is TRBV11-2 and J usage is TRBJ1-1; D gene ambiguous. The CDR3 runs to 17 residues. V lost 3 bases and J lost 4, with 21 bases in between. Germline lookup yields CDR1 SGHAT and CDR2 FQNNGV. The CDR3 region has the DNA TGTGCCAGCAGCTTCATCAAGGAGAGCCCATTATCCACTGAAGCTTTCTTT. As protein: CASSFIKESPLSTEAFF.

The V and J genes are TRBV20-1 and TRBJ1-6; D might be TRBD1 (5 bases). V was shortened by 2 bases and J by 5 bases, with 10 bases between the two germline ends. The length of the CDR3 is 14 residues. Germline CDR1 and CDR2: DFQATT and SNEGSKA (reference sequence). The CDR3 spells CSARQGTDNSPLHF. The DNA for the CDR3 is TGCAGTGCTAGACAAGGGACCGATAATTCACCCCTCCACTTT.

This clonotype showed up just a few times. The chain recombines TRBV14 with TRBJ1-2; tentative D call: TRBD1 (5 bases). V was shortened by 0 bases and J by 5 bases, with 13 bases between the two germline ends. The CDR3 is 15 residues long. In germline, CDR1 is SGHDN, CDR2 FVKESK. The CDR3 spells CASSQDVRAFYGYTF. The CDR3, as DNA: TGTGCCAGCAGCCAAGATGTCAGGGCATTTTATGGCTACACCTTC.